This TCR beta chain was profiled in a study of somatic mutations in cytotoxic T cells in rheumatoid arthritis. This CDR3 contains 11 residues. The ends were cut back, 5 bases at V and 8 bases at J, with 7 bases in the middle. Germline assignment: CDR1 SEHNR and CDR2 FQNEAQ (reference sequence). Authors' data handling: Matches to published virus-specific TCRB sequences were rare among patient CD8+ clones larger than 1%. Sequencing used immunoSEQ multiplex PCR; TCRdb keeps in-frame clones, though not all of them. That table supplies the V and J calls and clone size; D and trimming were determined from the DNA. The repertoire holds 13,000 to 15,000 clones, with roughly 70% as singletons. Findings of the study overall: There were about an eighth of the roughly 65 patients in whom the largest CD8+ clone exceeded 20% of CD8+ cells. Patients with rheumatoid arthritis did not differ significantly from age-matched healthy controls in CD8+ T-cell clonality.

About this clone: Antigen specificity is unknown.

Positive magnetic bead selection was used to isolate CD4+ and CD8+ cells; purity was checked by flow cytometry. The sequence came from an adult with rheumatoid arthritis. The sequencing sample was made of CD8+ T cells sorted from blood. The rearrangement uses TRBV7-9 and TRBJ2-1; D ambiguous. In DNA form, the CDR3 reads TGTGCCAGCAGCACCGGAGATGAGCAGTTCTTC. Protein product: CASSTGDEQFF.